The 25 T cell receptor beta chains below come from one sample, sequenced in a study of shared clonotypes between healthy human individuals. Repertoires were generated with immunoSEQ multiplex PCR, while TCRdb's copy carries only in-frame clones and drops some. The sample carries 950,000 to 1,200,000 clones, 60% to 80% recorded once. The specimen was memory CD4+ T cells from PBMCs. Indicated subset: CD45RA-negative fraction. The receptor set was obtained from a man aged 18 to 29 in good health. Some clones in this sample may be carry-over from other donors' samples.

V is TRBV4-3 and J is TRBJ1-5; 10 bases align to TRBD1. The germline gives CDR1 LGHNA, CDR2 YSLEER. The V gene end was trimmed by 4 bases and the J gene end by 2 bases; junction bases not matched to a gene: 2. The CDR3 consists of 15 residues. The CDR3 spells CASSLGTGGNQPQHF. CDR3 DNA sequence: TGCGCCAGCAGCCTAGGGACAGGGGGCAATCAGCCCCAGCATTTT.

The V gene is TRBV6-5, the J gene TRBJ1-2; 9 nucleotides align to TRBD1. The length of the CDR3 is 14 residues. Germline values: CDR1 MNHEY, CDR2 SVGAGI. V lost 5 bases and J lost 8; bases outside the gene matches: 9. CDR3 loop: CASSTWDRAGGYTF. The DNA of the CDR3 is TGTGCCAGCAGTACGTGGGACAGGGCGGGCGGCTACACCTTC.

The chain employs TRBV6-1 and TRBJ1-1, with 7 bases matching TRBD1. The CDR3 totals 14 residues. Germline CDR1 reads MNHNS; CDR2 reads SASEGT. V dropped 6 bases and J dropped 7; count of bases not matched to a gene: 11. The CDR3 sequence is CASRETGLRVEAFF. The CDR3 DNA reads TGTGCCAGCAGGGAGACAGGGCTCCGGGTTGAAGCTTTCTTT.

The V call is TRBV7-9, the J call TRBJ1-5; the D is unclear. V lost 1 base and J lost 3, with 7 bases in between. The CDR3 length is 14 residues. Germline V lookup: CDR1 SEHNR, CDR2 FQNEAQ (reference sequence). The chain's CDR3 is CASSLGGPNQPQHF. CDR3 nucleotide sequence: TGTGCCAGCAGCTTAGGAGGGCCCAATCAGCCCCAGCATTTT.

As for this clone: This sample includes further DNA sequences coding for the same CDR3. This rearrangement joins TRBV5-1 to TRBJ2-1; D gene uncertain. The ends were cut back, 0 bases at V and 4 bases at J, with 8 bases in the middle. Germline CDR1 SGHRS, CDR2 YFSETQ. The CDR3 sequence is 14 residues long. This CDR3 reads CASSLVAEYNEQFF. The CDR3 DNA reads TGCGCCAGCAGCTTGGTAGCTGAGTACAATGAGCAGTTCTTC.

This chain joins TRBV6-1 and TRBJ2-6; 7 nucleotides align to TRBD1. The V gene end was trimmed by 4 bases and the J gene end by 1 base; junction bases not matched to a gene: 10. The CDR3 spans 18 residues. CDR1 and CDR2 (germline): MNHNS, SASEGT. The CDR3 DNA reads as TGTGCCAGCAGTGCGACAGGGATTAATCTTTCTGGGGCCAACGTCCTGACTTTC. As protein: CASSATGINLSGANVLTF.

The chain has TRBV14 and TRBJ2-3; D is perhaps TRBD2 (6 bases). CDR1 is SGHDN and CDR2 is FVKESK in the germline V gene. The length of the CDR3 is 16 residues. V was pared by 1 base and J by 2 bases, with 13 bases between. Here the CDR3 DNA reads TGTGCCAGCAGCCAAGGATTGGGACTTGTCACAGATACGCAGTATTTT. Translation gives CASSQGLGLVTDTQYF.

The chain joins TRBV27 to TRBJ1-3, with a tentative D call TRBD1 (5 bases). Germline V gene lookup returns CDR1 MNHEY and CDR2 SMNVEV (reference sequence). The CDR3 contains 17 residues. Trimming took 6 bases from V and 4 from J, leaving 22 bases between them. The CDR3 is CASRPVAGGKAGNTIYF. The CDR3 coding sequence is TGTGCCAGCAGACCCGTCGCTGGGGGGAAAGCCGGAAACACCATATATTTT.

The chain couples TRBV19 to TRBJ1-1; D is possibly TRBD1 (5 bases). CDR1 is LNHDA and CDR2 is SQIVND in the germline V gene (reference sequence). There are 14 residues in the CDR3. Trimming took off 3 bases at V and 2 bases at J, with 10 bases between the two ends. The CDR3 protein is CASSMTVSNTEAFF. CDR3 coding DNA: TGTGCCAGTAGTATGACAGTCTCCAACACTGAAGCTTTCTTT. Filled out from reference TRBV19 and TRBJ1-1, the complete variable domain reads DGGITQSPKYLFRKEGQNVTLSCEQNLNHDAMYWYRQDPGQGLRLIYYSQIVNDFQKGDIAEGYSVSREKKESFPLTVTSAQKNPTAFYLCASSMTVSNTEAFFGQGTRLTVV.

This chain links TRBV7-9 with TRBJ2-4, with 7 bases matching TRBD1. V was pared by 4 bases and J by 8 bases, with 11 bases of the junction left unmatched. Germline V CDR1 and CDR2: SEHNR, FQNEAQ (reference sequence). The CDR3 loop spans 15 amino acids. In DNA, the CDR3 is TGTGCCAGCAGCTCGGACAGGCACGACCCCCACATTCAGTACTTC. Translated, it gives CASSSDRHDPHIQYF. Together with reference TRBV7-9 and TRBJ2-4, the CDR3 gives the full variable domain: DTGVSQNPRHKITKRGQNVTFRCDPISEHNRLYWYRQTLGQGPEFLTYFQNEAQLEKSRLLSDRFSAERPKGSFSTLEIQRTEQGDSAMYLCASSSDRHDPHIQYFGAGTRLSVL.

The chain is built from TRBV28 and TRBJ1-1, with D perhaps matching TRBD1 (5 bases). V was trimmed by 0 bases and J by 0 bases, leaving 8 bases between them. Per germline, CDR1 MDHEN and CDR2 SYDVKM. There are 15 residues in the CDR3. The DNA for the CDR3 is TGTGCCAGCAGTTTATGGCCCAGGGTGAACACTGAAGCTTTCTTT. Its translation is CASSLWPRVNTEAFF.

In regard to this clone: With only one base between it and a far larger clone, this is likely a read error. The CDR3 does not close with the conserved phenylalanine or tryptophan, likely indicating a read error. The CDR3 spells CASSDDQGIIGSYEQYS. Here the CDR3 DNA reads TGTGCCAGCAGTGACGACCAGGGGATAATAGGCTCCTACGAGCAGTACTCC. The chain has TRBV25-1 and TRBJ2-7; tentatively, D is TRBD1 (6 bases). V gave up 3 bases and J gave up 0 bases, with 18 bases separating them. The CDR3 consists of 17 residues. Germline V gene lookup returns CDR1 MGHDK and CDR2 SYGVNS.

J is TRBJ1-1 and V is TRBV5-1; 8 bases are a match to TRBD1. Germline V gene lookup returns CDR1 SGHRS and CDR2 YFSETQ. V lost 2 bases, J lost 2 bases, and 5 bases stayed unmatched. This CDR3 region has 15 residues. In DNA, the CDR3 is TGCGCCAGCAGCTTCGGACAGGGACAAAACACTGAAGCTTTCTTT. The encoded protein is CASSFGQGQNTEAFF.

This clone was detected a few times. The chain links TRBV27 to TRBJ2-5; possible D gene TRBD2, 5 bases. V was clipped by 7 bases and J by 2 bases, with 11 bases between them. Germline CDR1 and CDR2: MNHEY and SMNVEV (reference sequence). This CDR3 has 13 amino acids. This chain's CDR3 is CASTSRGQETQYF. The CDR3 coding sequence is TGTGCCAGCACCTCAAGAGGGCAAGAGACCCAGTACTTC.

This clone has only a few counts. The rearrangement uses TRBV5-1 and TRBJ2-2; D unclear. The CDR3 runs 14 residues. Trimming left V 4 bases short and J 1 base short, with 8 bases between. CDR1 SGHRS and CDR2 YFSETQ come from the germline V gene. The CDR3 DNA sequence: TGCGCCAGCAGCCGGTCACAGAACACCGGGGAGCTGTTTTTT. Translation gives CASSRSQNTGELFF.

This rearrangement joins TRBV10-2 to TRBJ2-3; D unresolved. CDR1 is WSHSY and CDR2 is SAAADI in the germline V gene. V lost 6 bases and J lost 3, with 13 bases in between. The CDR3 is made up of 14 amino acids. The CDR3 DNA follows: TGCGCCAGCAGCGGGCCCCAAGTGACAGATACGCAGTATTTT. This translates into CASSGPQVTDTQYF.

The gene calls are TRBV6-5 and TRBJ2-7; 11 nucleotides agree with TRBD2. This CDR3 has 15 residues. V lost 6 bases, J lost 0 bases, and 4 bases stayed unmatched. The germline CDR1 and CDR2 sequences are MNHEY and SVGAGI. CDR3 residues: CASSYTSGSSYEQYF. The CDR3 nucleotides read TGTGCCAGCAGCTACACTAGCGGGAGCTCCTACGAGCAGTACTTC.

This clone was seen only a few times. V is TRBV28 and J is TRBJ2-3; TRBD1 matches at 7 bases. The germline V gene encodes CDR1 MDHEN and CDR2 SYDVKM. This CDR3 comprises 15 residues. The V and J ends lost 5 bases and 4 bases, in that order; junction bases with no gene match: 9. In DNA form, the CDR3 reads TGTGCCAGCAGTACAACAGGGGCCCCGCCAGATACGCAGTATTTT. Its translation is CASSTTGAPPDTQYF.

This clone was detected once. The V call is TRBV19, the J call TRBJ1-5, with D unresolved. CDR1 is LNHDA and CDR2 is SQIVND in the germline V gene (reference sequence). The CDR3 spans 15 residues. The V gene lost 6 bases and the J gene lost 0 bases, with 12 bases spanning the gap. The CDR3 sequence is CASSERRYSNQPQHF. The CDR3 DNA reads TGTGCCAGTAGCGAAAGACGGTATAGCAATCAGCCCCAGCATTTT.

The rearrangement links TRBV27 to TRBJ2-2; 8 nucleotides line up with TRBD1. This CDR3 region has 16 residues. Germline CDR1 is MNHEY and CDR2 is SMNVEV (reference sequence). Trimming took 6 bases from V and 1 from J; bases not matched to a gene: 7. The CDR3 sequence: CASRRLDRGNTGELFF. For the CDR3, the DNA is TGTGCCAGCAGACGTCTCGACAGGGGGAACACCGGGGAGCTGTTTTTT.

The V call is TRBV2, the J call TRBJ1-5; no firm D call. V gave up 2 bases and J gave up 5 bases, with 10 bases separating them. CDR3 length equals 14 residues. Germline V gene sequence: CDR1 SNHLY, CDR2 FYNNEI. The CDR3 DNA reads as TGTGCCAGCAGTGAACGGGCAGAGGATCAGCCCCAGCATTTT. This sequence encodes CASSERAEDQPQHF. Full variable domain (remainder filled in from reference TRBV2 and TRBJ1-5): EPEVTQTPSHQVTQMGQEVILRCVPISNHLYFYWYRQILGQKVEFLVSFYNNEISEKSEIFDDQFSVERPDGSNFTLKIRSTKLEDSAMYFCASSERAEDQPQHFGDGTRLSIL.

The rearrangement joins TRBV5-1 to TRBJ2-7; 9 bases match TRBD1. The CDR3 loop spans 15 amino acids. CDR1 is SGHRS, CDR2 YFSETQ, per germline. V gave up 1 base and J gave up 4 bases; unmatched junction bases: 6. CDR3 nucleotides: TGCGCCAGCAGCTTGTCTGTGACAGGGGGGTACGAGCAGTACTTC. It specifies CASSLSVTGGYEQYF.

The chain uses TRBV4-3 and TRBJ2-7; the match to TRBD2 covers 12 bases. Looked up from germline, CDR1 is LGHNA and CDR2 is YSLEER. The CDR3 has 15 amino acids. Trimming removed 3 bases from V and 5 bases from J; junction bases left unmatched: 5. CDR3 bases: TGCGCCAGCAGCCAGCGGACTAGCGGGGTAAACGAGCAGTACTTC. Translating it yields CASSQRTSGVNEQYF.

The chain joins TRBV9 to TRBJ1-6, with unresolved D. The CDR3 consists of 15 residues. The germline gives CDR1 SGDLS, CDR2 YYNGEE. V gave up 0 bases and J gave up 4 bases, with 8 bases separating them. The CDR3 nucleotides read TGTGCCAGCAGCGTAGGGAAGATATATAATTCACCCCTCCACTTT. It yields the protein CASSVGKIYNSPLHF. Full variable domain (outside the CDR3, taken from reference TRBV9 and TRBJ1-6): DSGVTQTPKHLITATGQRVTLRCSPRSGDLSVYWYQQSLDQGLQFLIQYYNGEERAKGNILERFSAQQFPDLHSELNLSSLELGDSALYFCASSVGKIYNSPLHFGNGTRLTVT.

The J gene is TRBJ2-1, the V gene TRBV6-5; the D is unclear. Germline V lookup: CDR1 MNHEY, CDR2 SVGAGI. Trimming pared 4 bases from V and 0 bases from J, leaving 10 bases between. The length of the CDR3 is 15 residues. The CDR3 loop is CASSLRFSSYNEQFF. The CDR3 bases are TGTGCCAGCAGTTTAAGATTCTCCTCCTACAATGAGCAGTTCTTC.